The rows below give T cell receptor beta chains drawn from one sample of a study of OX40 agonist ivuxolimab in advanced cancers. Data came from immunoSEQ multiplex PCR; TCRdb stores just in-frame clones and leaves some out. The table records approximately 25,000 clones, 85% of them present only once. Sequenced material: CD4+ or CD8+ T cells sorted from blood, taken in a trial of the OX40 agonist ivuxolimab. All receptors come from an adult with an advanced solid tumor such as melanoma, head and neck, liver or kidney cancer. Both conserved end residues are part of each CDR3. D genes are given only for firm matches. Expanded clones are given a class, and other clones once, few, many or no size at all.

j_gene	v_gene	d_gene	abundance	CDR3aa	CDR3nt
TRBJ2-3	TRBV7-9	.	.	CASSQNIAGPSTDTQYF	TGTGCCAGCAGTCAAAACATCGCAGGGCCCAGCACAGATACGCAGTATTTT
TRBJ1-2	TRBV4-1	.	.	CASSRTSEDYGYTF	TGCGCCAGCAGCCGTACTAGCGAGGACTATGGCTACACCTTC
TRBJ1-1	TRBV7-3	.	.	CASSLGGRNTEAFF	TGTGCCAGCAGCTTAGGGGGCAGGAACACTGAAGCTTTCTTT
TRBJ1-6	TRBV4-3	.	.	CASSQGRSLNSPLHF	TGCGCCAGCAGCCAAGGTCGGAGTCTTAATTCACCCCTCCACTTT
TRBJ1-1	TRBV10-3	.	once	CAIRQGSGASGGTVEAFF	TGTGCCATCAGGCAGGGCTCGGGTGCTTCTGGTGGTACTGTTGAAGCTTTCTTT
TRBJ1-3	TRBV30	TRBD1	.	CAWTRTGENTIYF	TGTGCCTGGACCCGGACAGGAGAAAACACCATATATTTT
TRBJ2-2	TRBV14	.	.	CASSPRGTTGELFF	TGTGCCAGCAGTCCTCGGGGGACCACCGGGGAGCTGTTTTTT
TRBJ2-1	TRBV10-3	TRBD2	.	CAISVSGGSYNEQFF	TGTGCCATCAGTGTTAGCGGGGGGTCTTACAATGAGCAGTTCTTC
TRBJ1-1	TRBV19	TRBD1	.	CASSPSGGSHTEAFF	TGTGCCAGTAGTCCATCAGGGGGCTCTCACACTGAAGCTTTCTTT
TRBJ1-1	TRBV7-8	.	.	CASSFPEGGNRAFF	TGTGCCAGCAGCTTCCCGGAAGGGGGTAATCGGGCTTTCTTT
TRBJ2-5	TRBV5-4	.	few	CASSLVIGLAGETQYF	TGTGCCAGCAGCTTGGTTATTGGGCTAGCTGGAGAGACCCAGTACTTC
TRBJ2-7	TRBV28	.	once	CASSPIRSSYEQYF	TGTGCCAGCAGTCCTATACGGAGCTCCTACGAGCAGTACTTC
TRBJ2-1	TRBV9	.	.	CASSVASLRDLINNEQFF	TGTGCCAGCAGCGTAGCCTCTCTCCGGGACCTCATCAACAATGAGCAGTTCTTC
TRBJ2-3	TRBV30	TRBD2	.	CAWSLGGLTITDTQYF	TGTGCCTGGAGCCTTGGGGGACTAACAATCACAGATACGCAGTATTTT
TRBJ2-7	TRBV18	TRBD1	few	CASSWDRLSYEQYF	TGTGCCAGCTCATGGGACAGACTCTCCTACGAGCAGTACTTC